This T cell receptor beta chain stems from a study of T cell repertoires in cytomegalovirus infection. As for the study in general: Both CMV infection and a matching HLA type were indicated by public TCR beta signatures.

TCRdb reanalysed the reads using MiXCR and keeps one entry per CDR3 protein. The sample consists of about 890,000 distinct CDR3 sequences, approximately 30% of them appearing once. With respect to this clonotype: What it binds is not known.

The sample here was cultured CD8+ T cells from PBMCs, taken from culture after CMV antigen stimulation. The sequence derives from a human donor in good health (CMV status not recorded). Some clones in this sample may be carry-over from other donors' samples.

The CDR3 nucleotides are TGTGCCAGCAGCTCAGGGGTAGGCAAACAAGCTTTCTTT. Its translation is CASSSGVGKQAFF. The chain carries TRBV4-2 and TRBJ1-1, with TRBD1 as a possible D gene (6 bases). Germline values: CDR1 LGHNA, CDR2 YNFKEQ. This CDR3 spans 13 amino acids. V was pared by 5 bases and J by 9 bases, with 16 bases between.